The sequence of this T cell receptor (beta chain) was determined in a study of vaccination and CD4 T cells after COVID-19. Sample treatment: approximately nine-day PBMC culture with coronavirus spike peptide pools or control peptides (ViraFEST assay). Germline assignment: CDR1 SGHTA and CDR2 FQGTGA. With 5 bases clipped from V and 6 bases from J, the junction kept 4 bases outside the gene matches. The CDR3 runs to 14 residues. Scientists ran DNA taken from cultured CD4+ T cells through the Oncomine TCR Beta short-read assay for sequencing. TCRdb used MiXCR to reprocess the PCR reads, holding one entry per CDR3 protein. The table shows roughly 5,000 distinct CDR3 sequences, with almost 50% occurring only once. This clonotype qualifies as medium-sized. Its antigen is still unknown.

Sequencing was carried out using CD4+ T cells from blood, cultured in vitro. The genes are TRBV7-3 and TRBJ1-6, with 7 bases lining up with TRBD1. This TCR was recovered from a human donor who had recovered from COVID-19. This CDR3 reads CASSTGQVNSPLHF. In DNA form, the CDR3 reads TGTGCCAGCAGCACCGGACAGGTTAATTCACCCCTCCACTTT.